The rows below give T cell receptor beta chains drawn from one sample of a study of CD8 T cells in ankylosing spondylitis. TCRdb redid the calling of the 5' RACE reads with MiXCR, one entry per CDR3 protein. Found here are 250,000 to 350,000 distinct CDR3 sequences, about 20% of them singletons; the top ten hold 7.8%. Sequenced: blood, either unsorted or a sorted T cell fraction (not recorded which). These receptor sequences come from a male donor with ankylosing spondylitis or in good health (not recorded which). CDR3s include the opening cysteine and the closing phenylalanine or tryptophan. Each record gives: CDR3 length, V gene, J gene, CDR3 protein.

CDR3 length: 13
V gene: TRBV24-1
J gene: TRBJ2-1
CDR3 protein: CATSETPNNEQFF

CDR3 length: 16
V gene: TRBV28
J gene: TRBJ1-2
CDR3 protein: CASSKAGTGGRYGYTF

CDR3 length: 20
V gene: TRBV11-2
J gene: TRBJ2-5
CDR3 protein: CASSLDLTRLAGGMGKTQYF

CDR3 length: 15
V gene: TRBV4-2
J gene: TRBJ2-1
CDR3 protein: CASSLGGAVYNEQFF

CDR3 length: 11
V gene: TRBV20-1
J gene: TRBJ2-5
CDR3 protein: CSARTGETQYF

CDR3 length: 15
V gene: TRBV11-2
J gene: TRBJ2-2
CDR3 protein: CASSLRTGDAGELFF

CDR3 length: 10
V gene: TRBV29-1
J gene: TRBJ2-3
CDR3 protein: CSTGTDTQYF

CDR3 length: 17
V gene: TRBV7-8
J gene: TRBJ1-6
CDR3 protein: CASSLAGSGRYNSPLHF

CDR3 length: 13
V gene: TRBV10-1
J gene: TRBJ1-1
CDR3 protein: CASSAQRGTEAFF

CDR3 length: 15
V gene: TRBV11-2
J gene: TRBJ2-1
CDR3 protein: CASSPVLAEYNEQFF

CDR3 length: 15
V gene: TRBV12-3/TRBV12-4
J gene: TRBJ1-3
CDR3 protein: CASSFPTGAGNTIYF

CDR3 length: 13
V gene: TRBV12-3/TRBV12-4
J gene: TRBJ1-5
CDR3 protein: CASSGQGEQPQHF

CDR3 length: 13
V gene: TRBV5-1
J gene: TRBJ1-2
CDR3 protein: CASSLDGNRGYTF

CDR3 length: 13
V gene: TRBV20-1
J gene: TRBJ1-5
CDR3 protein: CSAQTGDNQPQHF

CDR3 length: 12
V gene: TRBV20-1
J gene: TRBJ2-1
CDR3 protein: CSASPQNNEQFF

CDR3 length: 15
V gene: TRBV15
J gene: TRBJ2-2
CDR3 protein: CATSRDGTGVGELFF

CDR3 length: 15
V gene: TRBV6-5
J gene: TRBJ2-3
CDR3 protein: CASSYSGQASDTQYF

CDR3 length: 18
V gene: TRBV12-3/TRBV12-4
J gene: TRBJ2-3
CDR3 protein: CASSPNRRVGLITDTQYF

CDR3 length: 17
V gene: TRBV5-1
J gene: TRBJ2-1
CDR3 protein: CASSLRLASVSRNEQFF

CDR3 length: 15
V gene: TRBV29-1
J gene: TRBJ2-1
CDR3 protein: CSVEDQAGSYNEQFF

CDR3 length: 16
V gene: TRBV7-3
J gene: TRBJ2-3
CDR3 protein: CASSSPFDRAPDTQYF

CDR3 length: 16
V gene: TRBV7-8
J gene: TRBJ2-5
CDR3 protein: CASSIRLAGVVETQYF